This is a list of T cell receptor beta chains from one sample in a study of T cells after somatic rescue of genetic block. Libraries were prepared by immunoSEQ multiplex PCR; TCRdb keeps only in-frame clonotypes and omits some of them. Seen here are approximately 67,000 clones, just over 90% observed once, and the top ten hold about 3%. Sequenced material: peripheral blood mononuclear cells (PBMCs). These TCRs come from a man in his forties. Each CDR3 is given without its conserved first and last residue.

j_call: TRBJ2-2; v_call: TRBV1; cdr3_aa: TSSQDKAEGGRGAV
j_call: TRBJ1-1; v_call: TRBV28; cdr3_aa: ASSFGHRVNTEAF
j_call: TRBJ1-5; v_call: TRBV16; cdr3_aa: ASSQAFGNQPQH
j_call: TRBJ2-7; v_call: TRBV6-5; cdr3_aa: ASSIGGSGAYEQY
j_call: TRBJ1-2; v_call: TRBV2; cdr3_aa: ASGRDRSLYGYT
j_call: TRBJ2-7; v_call: TRBV10-3; cdr3_aa: AASGSSYEQY
j_call: TRBJ2-7; v_call: TRBV7-6; cdr3_aa: ASSSSSGRTYEQY
j_call: TRBJ1-1; v_call: TRBV19; cdr3_aa: ACRDGPGDTEAF
j_call: TRBJ1-2; v_call: TRBV5-6; cdr3_aa: ASSQGIYGYT
j_call: TRBJ1-4; v_call: TRBV6-5; cdr3_aa: ASSWGLANEKLF
j_call: TRBJ2-4; v_call: TRBV19; cdr3_aa: ASTPSPGPLAKNIQY
j_call: TRBJ2-1; v_call: TRBV19; cdr3_aa: ASSNLAGGYNEQF
j_call: TRBJ2-7; v_call: TRBV7-9; cdr3_aa: ASSSRKGRFYEQY
j_call: TRBJ2-1; v_call: TRBV2; cdr3_aa: ASSDLAGAYNEQF
j_call: TRBJ2-1; v_call: TRBV7-9; cdr3_aa: ASSVTSVSGNEQF
j_call: NA; v_call: TRBV5-1; cdr3_aa: ASSLDGDEQY
j_call: TRBJ1-2; v_call: TRBV5-4; cdr3_aa: ASSPKGGQGVYGYT
j_call: TRBJ2-6; v_call: TRBV7-8; cdr3_aa: ASSLARLPGANVLT
j_call: TRBJ2-7; v_call: TRBV6-6; cdr3_aa: ASSDSRGLYEQY
j_call: TRBJ2-1; v_call: TRBV6-1; cdr3_aa: ASGLAEYNEQF
j_call: TRBJ2-1; v_call: TRBV6-6; cdr3_aa: ASRDNEQF
j_call: TRBJ2-7; v_call: TRBV5-3; cdr3_aa: ARSPGRGYEQY
j_call: TRBJ1-1; v_call: TRBV27; cdr3_aa: ASSLGQGGANTEAF
j_call: TRBJ1-4; v_call: TRBV5-6; cdr3_aa: ASSLDRHPTNEKLF
j_call: TRBJ2-2; v_call: TRBV7-2; cdr3_aa: ASSLYSMGTGELF
j_call: TRBJ2-7; v_call: TRBV2; cdr3_aa: ASSEAAAAYEQY
j_call: TRBJ2-3; v_call: TRBV11-3; cdr3_aa: ASSSGAGRPSTDTQY
j_call: TRBJ2-5; v_call: TRBV19; cdr3_aa: ASSPAGGRRETQY
j_call: TRBJ2-7; v_call: TRBV6-5; cdr3_aa: ASSYAADSYEQY
j_call: TRBJ1-1; v_call: TRBV7-2; cdr3_aa: AGRLSNTEAF